Each of the 22 T cell receptor beta chains below was sequenced from the same sample in a study of control samples from healthy donors and cancer patients. This table comes from immunoSEQ multiplex PCR, and its TCRdb copy is limited to in-frame clones, with some not included. The sample lists approximately 170,000 clones, approximately 90% occurring once. Specimen: blood. The receptors come from a woman aged 25-40 years in good health.

V and J are TRBV4-1 and TRBJ1-4, with D perhaps matching TRBD1 (5 bases). The CDR3 is made up of 16 amino acids. Trimming removed 1 base at V and 4 bases at J, with 13 bases between. Germline values: CDR1 MGHRA, CDR2 YSYEKL. CDR3 sequence: CASSQARVEFNEKLFF. In DNA form, the CDR3 reads TGCGCCAGCAGCCAAGCCAGGGTGGAGTTTAATGAAAAACTGTTTTTT.

This sequence joins TRBV30 and TRBJ2-1; 7 bases match TRBD1. The CDR3 is 12 residues long. From germline, CDR1 is GTSNPN and CDR2 SVGIG (reference sequence). J was trimmed by 15 bases and V by 1 base; bases with no gene match: 9. The CDR3 sequence: CAWSGGKGGGFF. In DNA form, the CDR3 reads TGTGCCTGGAGTGGTGGTAAAGGGGGCGGGTTCTTC.

The chain is built from TRBV11-2 and TRBJ2-5; tentative D call: TRBD1 (6 bases). CDR1 SGHAT and CDR2 FQNNGV come from the germline V gene. Between the trimmed V and J ends, which lost 5 bases and 1 base, there was a span of 23 bases. The CDR3 sequence is 18 residues long. The CDR3 DNA follows: TGTGCCAGCAGCCCCCGGCCGGAAGGGGGACACGGCCAAGAGACCCAGTACTTC. It is translated as CASSPRPEGGHGQETQYF.

This clone was counted a few times. This chain connects TRBV12-3 or TRBV12-4 to TRBJ2-7; 8 bases map to TRBD2. CDR3 length: 13 residues. V trimming: 5 bases; J trimming: 2 bases; junction bases outside the gene matches: 2. The CDR3 protein is CASSLGLAYEQYF. The CDR3 DNA is TGTGCCAGCAGTCTGGGACTAGCCTACGAGCAGTACTTC.

The chain combines TRBV15 with TRBJ2-5; D call uncertain. Between the trimmed V and J ends, which lost 0 bases and 3 bases, there was a span of 11 bases. Germline V lookup: CDR1 LNHNV, CDR2 YYDKDF (reference sequence). CDR3 length: 15 residues. Here the CDR3 DNA reads TGTGCCACCAGCAGAGATCGATCAGGAGAAGAGACCCAGTACTTC. Its protein product is CATSRDRSGEETQYF.

This clone was picked up a small number of times. The rearrangement links TRBV6-5 to TRBJ2-7; D remains unclear. The CDR3 runs to 12 residues. V was trimmed by 8 bases and J by 0 bases, leaving 8 bases between them. CDR1 is MNHEY and CDR2 is SVGAGI in the germline V gene. The CDR3 protein is CASVLSSYEQYF. CDR3 bases: TGTGCCAGCGTCTTGAGCTCCTACGAGCAGTACTTC.

The chain has TRBV28 and TRBJ1-4, with D possibly TRBD1 on 5 matching bases. The CDR3 has 14 residues. Trimming removed 5 bases at V and 6 bases at J, with 13 bases between. From germline, CDR1 is MDHEN and CDR2 SYDVKM. In nucleotides, the CDR3 is TGTGCCAGCAGTCTGGGGAGGGGATATGAAAAACTGTTTTTT. Its translation: CASSLGRGYEKLFF. Full variable domain (rest looked up from reference TRBV28 and TRBJ1-4): DVKVTQSSRYLVKRTGEKVFLECVQDMDHENMFWYRQDPGLGLRLIYFSYDVKMKEKGDIPEGYSVSREKKERFSLILESASTNQTSMYLCASSLGRGYEKLFFGSGTQLSVL.

In regard to this clone: Other nucleotide sequences in the sample specify the same CDR3. The chain combines TRBV28 with TRBJ2-1; TRBD2 matches at 10 bases. Per the germline V gene, CDR1 is MDHEN and CDR2 is SYDVKM. Trimming cost V 4 bases and J 3 bases; bases outside gene matches: 6. The CDR3 length is 16 residues. CDR3 coding DNA: TGTGCCAGCAGTTCACGGACTAGCGGACTCTACAATGAGCAGTTCTTC. It encodes CASSSRTSGLYNEQFF.

This chain uses TRBV29-1 with TRBJ2-1; 9 nucleotides match TRBD2. Germline V gene sequence: CDR1 SQVTM, CDR2 ANQGSEA. V was pared by 4 bases and J by 8 bases, with 6 bases of the junction left unmatched. The CDR3 contains 13 residues. CDR3 DNA: TGCAGCGTTGCGGTAAAGCGGGAGGATGAGCAGTTCTTC. Its translation: CSVAVKREDEQFF.

This sequence joins TRBV28 and TRBJ1-1; TRBD1 matches at 7 bases. The CDR3 is 13 amino acids. Germline trimming cut 3 bases from V and 5 bases from J; bases unmatched to any gene: 3. Germline CDR1 and CDR2: MDHEN and SYDVKM. CDR3 in DNA: TGTGCCAGCAGTTTCGACAGGGATACTGAAGCTTTCTTT. Protein product: CASSFDRDTEAFF. The entire variable domain, with the rest obtained from reference TRBV28 and TRBJ1-1, is as follows: DVKVTQSSRYLVKRTGEKVFLECVQDMDHENMFWYRQDPGLGLRLIYFSYDVKMKEKGDIPEGYSVSREKKERFSLILESASTNQTSMYLCASSFDRDTEAFFGQGTRLTVV.

The gene calls are TRBV24-1 and TRBJ2-2; possible D gene TRBD2, 6 bases. The V gene lost 3 bases and the J gene lost 5 bases, with 12 bases spanning the gap. Germline V gene data show CDR1 as KGHDR and CDR2 as SFDVKD. There are 15 residues in the CDR3. CDR3 loop: CATSDSKLATGELFF. The CDR3 coding sequence is TGTGCCACCAGTGATAGCAAACTAGCAACCGGGGAGCTGTTTTTT.

In this sample, this clone turned up once. V usage is TRBV27 and J usage is TRBJ1-2; D call uncertain. V dropped 2 bases and J dropped 0 bases, with 4 bases sitting between them. This CDR3 is 13 amino acids long. Germline-derived CDR1 and CDR2 are MNHEY and SMNVEV (reference sequence). The CDR3 bases are TGTGCCAGCAGTTTAACCGCTAACTATGGCTACACCTTC. Protein sequence: CASSLTANYGYTF.

The V call is TRBV10-3, the J call TRBJ1-6; 8 bases match TRBD1. The V segment lost 5 bases and the J segment 6 bases; nucleotides outside the gene matches: 3. Germline V gives CDR1 ENHRY, CDR2 SYGVKD. The CDR3 loop spans 14 amino acids. This CDR3 is CAISRTGPNSPLHF. DNA for the CDR3: TGTGCCATCAGTCGGACAGGGCCTAATTCACCCCTCCACTTT.

The V and J genes are TRBV7-7 and TRBJ1-1; D is unclear. Trimming took off 5 bases at V and 2 bases at J, with 9 bases between the two ends. The CDR3 runs 13 residues. Germline V gene data show CDR1 as SSHAT and CDR2 as FNYEAQ (reference sequence). The CDR3 loop reads CASSPGINTEAFF. In DNA, the CDR3 is TGTGCCAGCAGCCCCGGGATCAACACTGAAGCTTTCTTT.

The chain has TRBV7-3 and TRBJ1-5; D not certain. V was clipped by 1 base and J by 0 bases, with 7 bases between them. This CDR3 has 15 residues. Per germline, CDR1 SGHTA and CDR2 FQGTGA. The CDR3 spells CASSLKVYSNQPQHF. CDR3 nucleotides: TGTGCCAGCAGCTTAAAGGTCTATAGCAATCAGCCCCAGCATTTT.

The rearrangement joins TRBV7-2 to TRBJ2-2; 7 bases are a match to TRBD2. The V gene's germline CDR1 is SGHTA and CDR2 FQGNSA. The V and J ends lost 0 bases and 5 bases, in that order; junction bases with no gene match: 3. This CDR3 has 15 amino acids. CDR3 amino acids: CASSLAGGRTGELFF. The CDR3 nucleotides read TGTGCCAGCAGCTTAGCGGGAGGGAGGACCGGGGAGCTGTTTTTT.

The chain combines TRBV3-1 (or the pseudogene TRBV3-2) with TRBJ2-5; D remains ambiguous. The CDR3 covers 12 residues. Trimming left V 3 bases short and J 2 bases short, with 4 bases between. Germline V gives CDR1 LGHDT, CDR2 YNNKEL (reference sequence). The CDR3 loop is CASSQYQETQYF. CDR3 coding DNA: TGTGCCAGCAGCCAGTATCAAGAGACCCAGTACTTC.

The chain recombines TRBV7-9 with TRBJ1-5, with D uncertain. V was pared by 2 bases and J by 5 bases, with 7 bases between. Germline values: CDR1 SEHNR, CDR2 FQNEAQ (reference sequence). The CDR3 covers 13 residues. Here the CDR3 DNA reads TGTGCCAGCAGCTTATCGGATTATCAGCCCCAGCATTTT. It specifies CASSLSDYQPQHF.

CDR3 bases: TGTGCCAGTAGCTTCAACAGGGAATTGAAGAGACGAACCCAGTACTTC. This codes for CASSFNRELKRRTQYF. This chain links TRBV19 with TRBJ2-5; a possible D gene is TRBD1 (6 bases). V gave up 6 bases and J gave up 8 bases, with 25 bases separating them. This CDR3 spans 16 amino acids. Germline lookup yields CDR1 LNHDA and CDR2 SQIVND (reference sequence).

This clone was observed once. V usage is TRBV28 and J usage is TRBJ2-7; TRBD2 agrees at 10 bases. The CDR3 has 15 amino acids. The germline V gene encodes CDR1 MDHEN and CDR2 SYDVKM. With V trimmed by 1 base and J by 5 bases, 5 bases remained unmatched. The CDR3 spells CASSLSASGSNEQYF. Here the CDR3 DNA reads TGTGCCAGCAGTTTATCTGCTAGCGGGAGTAACGAGCAGTACTTC. The full variable domain, completed using reference TRBV28 and TRBJ2-7, is DVKVTQSSRYLVKRTGEKVFLECVQDMDHENMFWYRQDPGLGLRLIYFSYDVKMKEKGDIPEGYSVSREKKERFSLILESASTNQTSMYLCASSLSASGSNEQYFGPGTRLTVT.

The chain uses TRBV20-1 and TRBJ2-6; D is undetermined. Germline lookup yields CDR1 DFQATT and CDR2 SNEGSKA (reference sequence). V was pared by 3 bases and J by 0 bases, with 3 bases between. The CDR3 has 13 amino acids. CDR3 loop: CSASLSGANVLTF. The CDR3 DNA sequence: TGCAGTGCTAGTCTCTCTGGGGCCAACGTCCTGACTTTC.

The CDR3 here is CATSDLSRGQGNTGELFF. CDR3 bases: TGTGCCACCAGTGATTTGTCTCGGGGACAGGGGAACACCGGGGAGCTGTTTTTT. This chain connects TRBV24-1 to TRBJ2-2, with 9 bases identical to TRBD1. V dropped 0 bases and J dropped 1; count of bases not matched to a gene: 5. The CDR3 runs 18 residues. The germline CDR1 and CDR2 sequences are KGHDR and SFDVKD.